These 9 T cell receptor beta chains share one sample of origin, sequenced in a study of T cells expressing NK-cell markers. TCRdb reprocessed the 5' RACE reads, keeping one entry per CDR3 protein, no DNA. This table lists some 410,000 distinct CDR3 sequences. Material for sequencing was blood T cells: a sorted CD56 or NKG2C T cell subset, CD4+ or CD8+ T cells, or bulk PBMC T cells (not recorded which). These receptors were taken from a woman aged 18 to 75 in good health.

This chain links TRBV29-1 with TRBJ2-3. CDR1 SQVTM and CDR2 ANQGSEA come from the germline V gene. This CDR3 has 11 residues. The CDR3 spells CSVVFPDTQYF.

The rearrangement uses TRBV10-2 and TRBJ2-4. There are 16 residues in the CDR3. Germline-derived CDR1 and CDR2 are WSHSY and SAAADI. The CDR3 sequence: CASSEEPSLAKNIQYF.

This chain connects TRBV20-1 to TRBJ2-5; lacking DNA, the TRBD2 call made by TCRdb goes unchecked. The CDR3 is made up of 15 amino acids. CDR1 DFQATT and CDR2 SNEGSKA come from the germline V gene (reference sequence). The CDR3 here is CSASILRGGGETQYF.

The V gene is TRBV23-1, the J gene TRBJ2-1; TCRdb returns TRBD2, unconfirmable since there is no DNA. TRBV23-1 is labeled an ORF, and its function is uncertain. The CDR3 totals 16 residues. This CDR3 is CASVEKSARTYNEQFF.

The chain joins TRBV7-8 to TRBJ2-1; TCRdb's D call of TRBD2 is untestable without DNA. This CDR3 has 19 amino acids. CDR1 and CDR2 from the germline V gene are SGHVS and FQNEAQ. This CDR3 is CASSLGKGRLAKGYNEQFF. Full variable domain (remainder filled in from reference TRBV7-8 and TRBJ2-1): GAGVSQSPRYKVAKRGQDVALRCDPISGHVSLFWYQQALGQGPEFLTYFQNEAQLDKSGLPSDRFFAERPEGSVSTLKIQRTQQEDSAVYLCASSLGKGRLAKGYNEQFFGPGTRLTVL.

The rearrangement uses TRBV5-4 and TRBJ2-7. CDR3 length: 12 amino acids. The germline CDR1 and CDR2 sequences are SGHNT and YYREEE (reference sequence). CDR3 loop: CASSLDTGEQYF.

The V gene is TRBV11-1, the J gene TRBJ1-5. Germline values: CDR1 SGHAT, CDR2 FQDESV (reference sequence). The CDR3 has 13 amino acids. CDR3 in amino acids: CASSFHSNQPQHF.

The genes are TRBV6-5 and TRBJ1-3; TCRdb selects TRBD1, and the lack of DNA leaves this call unchecked. Germline V gives CDR1 MNHEY, CDR2 SVGAGI. This CDR3 has 19 residues. The CDR3 spells CASSSGTGKRGASGNTIYF.

This chain connects TRBV6-2 or TRBV6-3 to TRBJ1-5. Germline-derived CDR1 and CDR2 are MNHEY and SVGEGT. There are 15 residues in the CDR3. CDR3 in amino acids: CASSSQSRGNQPQHF.